This TCR beta chain comes out of a study of T cell responses to AZD1222 COVID-19 vaccine. Sequencing was performed with immunoSEQ multiplex PCR; in TCRdb, only in-frame clones are kept and a portion is missing. The repertoire has approximately 100,000 clones, approximately 91% of them found once; the top ten carry approximately 15%. The sequencing here drew on peripheral blood, taken on day 0 of AZD1222 vaccination. This receptor was obtained from an adult in good health.

The CDR3 sequence: CASSTRDRDSGYTF. CDR3 sequence (DNA): TGTGCCAGCAGCACCCGGGACAGGGATTCTGGCTACACCTTC. The V gene is TRBV7-2, the J gene TRBJ1-2; 9 bases are a match to TRBD1. CDR3 length: 14 residues. Trimming at V came to 5 bases and at J to 7 bases, leaving 8 bases not matched to a gene. The germline CDR1 and CDR2 sequences are SGHTA and FQGNSA. The entire variable domain, with the rest obtained from reference TRBV7-2 and TRBJ1-2, is as follows: GAGVSQSPSNKVTEKGKDVELRCDPISGHTALYWYRQSLGQGLEFLIYFQGNSAPDKSGLPSDRFSAERTGGSVSTLTIQRTQQEDSAVYLCASSTRDRDSGYTFGSGTRLTVV.